The subject of this entry is one TCR beta chain. The antigen is undetermined. Donors sampled were nominally healthy, though unrecorded immune exposures were likely. The data belong to a study of cytomegalovirus exposure and HLA in healthy donors. Findings and limits, study-wide: It was about 150 TCR beta chains that were listed as cytomegalovirus-associated. Rare TCR sequences dominated, though some public TCRs recurred in many donors. Among immune exposure information, only CMV serostatus was available.

The V and J ends lost 1 base and 4 bases respectively, with 11 bases between them. Germline CDR1 is SGHRS and CDR2 is YFSETQ. CDR3 length: 14 residues. PCR amplification relied on 60 Vbeta primers (plus 13 Jbeta primers). TCRdb's copy holds only in-frame clones and misses some; the assay was immunoSEQ multiplex PCR. The sample comprises roughly 35,000 clones, about half of which are singletons, and 6.2% rests with the top ten. This receptor was identified in a middle-aged woman in good health and CMV-seropositive. This chain joins TRBV5-1 and TRBJ1-1; D not resolved. The sample consisted of PBMCs. The CDR3 DNA follows: TGCGCCAGCAGCTTGTTCCCGGGGTTCACTGAAGCTTTCTTT. Its protein product is CASSLFPGFTEAFF.